One sample yielded the 16 T cell receptor beta chains listed below, sequenced in a study of CD8+ T cells in alopecia areata. As the sequencing template, cDNA was produced by extracting RNA and reverse transcribing it. Generated by immunoSEQ multiplex PCR, the TCRdb table keeps only in-frame clones and is missing some. The sample includes about 120,000 clones, none of them occurring once. Sequenced input: lesional skin. These TCRs come from a C3H/HeJ mouse with alopecia areata. For this mouse line, the MHC haplotype is H2-k.

About this clone: The translated DNA and TCRdb's protein are not identical at residue 11; the protein here was translated from the DNA. The listed genes are named as in mouse. The read is 3 residues too short to cover the CDR3 end, so that end is filled in from the germline J gene. This rearrangement joins TRBV1 to TRBJ1-6, with 7 bases fitting TRBD1. TRBJ1-6 falls under the ORF class, with uncertain function. CDR3 length equals 14 residues. From germline, CDR1 is NSQYPW and CDR2 LRSPGD (reference sequence). The CDR3 spells CPCSPGTENSPLYF. CDR3 DNA, as far as it was read: TGCCCCTGCAGCCCCGGGACAGAAAATTCGCCC.

Comment on this clone: The protein TCRdb lists differs from the translation of the DNA at residue 9; the protein given here is translated from the DNA itself. Gene names and germline match the mouse. The read gets to within 3 residues of the CDR3 end, and the germline J gene fills in the rest. This sequence joins TRBV19 and TRBJ1-3, with 8 bases lining up with TRBD1. CDR3 length equals 12 residues. J gave up 2 bases and V 9 bases, and 1 base lay outside the gene matches. Germline CDR1 and CDR2: FNHDT and SITEND (reference sequence). The DNA read from the CDR3 is TGTGCCACAGGGGGCGCTGGAAATACG. This translates into CATGGAGNT. The CDR3 reads in full as CATGGAGNTLYF.

A note on this clone: Germline and genes: mouse. The missing CDR3 end, 4 residues past where the read stops, is filled in from the germline J gene. This rearrangement joins TRBV17 to TRBJ2-7; the D gene is possibly TRBD1 (6 bases). Germline CDR1 MNHDT, CDR2 YYDKIL. This CDR3 spans 13 amino acids. V lost 7 bases to trimming and J lost 0 bases, with 10 bases between them. The sequenced CDR3 bases are TGTGCTAGCACCGGGACAAGCTCCTAT. This translates into CASTGTSSY. In full, the CDR3 reads CASTGTSSYEQYF.

This clone was observed at least ten times. Mouse names are used for the genes. CDR3 loop: CASSDVGQGPSDYTF. Partial CDR3 DNA: TGTGCCAGCAGTGATGTGGGACAGGGGCCCTCC. The rearrangement links TRBV13-3 to TRBJ1-2; 10 nucleotides match TRBD1. The read ends 4 residues shy of where the CDR3 ends; the end is completed using the germline J gene. The CDR3 runs 15 residues. Germline CDR1 is NNHDY and CDR2 is SYVADS. The V segment lost 0 bases and the J segment 4 bases; nucleotides outside the gene matches: 3.

As for this clone: Here the gene names and germline are mouse. The CDR3 end falls 4 residues outside the read, so it is completed with the germline J gene. This chain connects TRBV1 to TRBJ2-4; D gene ambiguous. CDR3 length: 15 amino acids. Between the trimmed V and J ends, which lost 1 base and 0 bases, there was a span of 8 bases. Germline V gene lookup returns CDR1 NSQYPW and CDR2 LRSPGD (reference sequence). The CDR3 region is CTCSAVLPSQNTLYF. CDR3 DNA, as far as it was read: TGCACCTGCAGTGCAGTCCTGCCTAGTCAAAAC.

There are a few counts of this clone. Gene names and germline refer to mouse. The CDR3 end lies 4 residues beyond the end of the read and is filled in from the germline J gene. The chain is built from TRBV13-3 and TRBJ1-4; 10 bases agree with TRBD1. V was pared by 5 bases and J by 6 bases, with 7 bases of the junction left unmatched. This CDR3 region has 15 residues. The germline V gene has CDR1 NNHDY and CDR2 SYVADS. Partial CDR3 DNA: TGTGCCAGCAGCCTGGGACAGGGGATAGACGAA. Residues: CASSLGQGIDE. The full-length CDR3 reads as CASSLGQGIDERLFF.

Remarks on this clone: Gene names refer to mouse genes. The read ends 4 residues before the CDR3 terminus; that terminus is restored from the germline J gene. J is TRBJ2-7 and V is TRBV19; the D gene is possibly TRBD1 (6 bases). Germline CDR1 FNHDT, CDR2 SITEND (reference sequence). This CDR3 contains 14 residues. V was cut by 4 bases and J by 3 bases, with 14 bases left in between. The covered CDR3 bases are TGTGCCAGCAGTTCCCCCGGGACAAACTAT. This sequence encodes CASSSPGTNY. The entire CDR3 sequence reads CASSSPGTNYEQYF.

For this clone: Mouse germline and gene names are used. The read is 4 residues too short to cover the CDR3 end, so that end is filled in from the germline J gene. The rearrangement links TRBV16 to TRBJ2-2; TRBD1 might be the D (5 bases). The germline gives CDR1 SGHSA, CDR2 FRNQAP. Trimming left V 5 bases short and J 1 base short, with 8 bases between. The CDR3 extends over 14 amino acids. The CDR3: CASSPDRNTGQLYF. The sequenced CDR3 bases are TGTGCAAGCAGCCCCGACAGAAACACCGGG.

To note about this clone: Germline and genes here are mouse. The CDR3 spells CTCSANRGREDTQYF. The DNA read from the CDR3 is TGCACCTGCAGTGCGAACAGGGGGCGGGAAGAC. The chain links TRBV1 to TRBJ2-5; 9 bases fit TRBD1. The read terminates 4 residues ahead of where the CDR3 ends, so the germline J gene completes it. The length of the CDR3 is 15 residues. Germline CDR1 and CDR2: NSQYPW and LRSPGD (reference sequence).

This clone was detected a few times. Gene names follow the mouse nomenclature. The CDR3 goes on 4 residues after the read ends, and that part is filled in from the germline J gene. The J gene is TRBJ2-2, the V gene TRBV19; 8 bases are a match to TRBD2. V lost 2 bases and J lost 4; bases outside the gene matches: 10. This CDR3 is built from 17 residues. In germline, CDR1 is FNHDT, CDR2 SITEND (reference sequence). CDR3 bases read: TGTGCCAGCAGTATTTCAACTGGGGGAACAACCACCGGG. It is translated as CASSISTGGTTTG. The full CDR3 reads CASSISTGGTTTGQLYF.

About this clone: Any gene name here is a mouse gene name. The CDR3 end is not reached by the read, which stops 4 residues before it; the germline J gene fills it in. Other DNA sequences in this sample translate to the same CDR3. The chain couples TRBV1 to TRBJ2-3; maybe TRBD1 (6 bases). V gave up 3 bases and J gave up 0 bases, with 13 bases separating them. Germline loops: CDR1 NSQYPW, CDR2 LRSPGD (reference sequence). CDR3 size: 16 residues. The sequenced part of the CDR3 DNA is TGCACCTGCAGTGCCCGCACAGGGCCTAGTGCAGAA. Amino acids: CTCSARTGPSAE. The full CDR3 is CTCSARTGPSAETLYF.

This clone has only a few counts. Gene labels here are mouse ones. The CDR3 end falls 4 residues outside the read, so it is completed with the germline J gene. V and J are TRBV1 and TRBJ2-2; 7 bases are shared with TRBD2. This CDR3 is built from 16 residues. The junction had 5 bases not matched to a gene; V was cut back by 2 bases and J by 2 bases. The germline V gene has CDR1 NSQYPW and CDR2 LRSPGD (reference sequence). The CDR3 bases that were read are TGCACCTGCAGTGCATCGATCTGGGGGAACACCGGG. Translation: CTCSASIWGNTG. The CDR3, in full, reads CTCSASIWGNTGQLYF.

This clone showed up just a few times. Mouse names are used for the genes. The read ends 4 residues before the CDR3 terminus; that terminus is restored from the germline J gene. Additional DNA sequences in this sample encode the identical CDR3. The chain carries TRBV1 and TRBJ2-4; 8 positions agree with TRBD2. This CDR3 has 14 residues. Per germline, CDR1 NSQYPW and CDR2 LRSPGD (reference sequence). The chain's CDR3 is CTCSATGGENTLYF. CDR3 bases read: TGCACCTGCAGTGCAACTGGGGGCGAAAAC.

Points on this clone: At residue 11, TCRdb's protein is not the same as the translated DNA, so the protein here was read from the DNA. The germline and genes are mouse ones. The CDR3 end is not reached by the read, which stops 3 residues before it; the germline J gene fills it in. V usage is TRBV19 and J usage is TRBJ1-6; 7 nucleotides agree with TRBD1. TRBJ1-6 qualifies as an ORF whose function is uncertain. Germline CDR1 and CDR2: FNHDT and SITEND (reference sequence). Losses at the gene ends were 1 base for V and 7 bases for J; bases not matched to a gene: 2. The CDR3 is made up of 14 amino acids. The CDR3 bases that were read are TGTGCCAGCAGTATAAGGGACAGAAATTCGCCC. Translating gives CASSIRDRNSP. The full CDR3 sequence reads CASSIRDRNSPLYF.

This clone came up a few times. Mouse germline and gene names are used. From the germline J gene comes the end of the CDR3, since the read stops 4 residues before it. This chain joins TRBV13-3 and TRBJ2-3; TRBD1 aligns across 11 bases. The ends lost 5 bases at V and 2 bases at J; junction bases unmatched: 4. The CDR3 covers 15 residues. Per the germline V gene, CDR1 is NNHDY and CDR2 is SYVADS. Partial CDR3 DNA: TGTGCCAGCAGGAGGACAGGGGGCGTTGCAGAA. As protein: CASRRTGGVAE. The entire CDR3 protein is CASRRTGGVAETLYF.

This clone was observed a handful of times. Gene names are mouse gene names. With the read ending 4 residues before the CDR3 end, the germline J gene is used to fill in that end. The chain employs TRBV1 and TRBJ2-3; 7 nucleotides agree with TRBD2. This CDR3 has 16 amino acids. V shed 0 bases and J 0 bases; nucleotides not matched to a gene: 3. Germline loops: CDR1 NSQYPW, CDR2 LRSPGD (reference sequence). This CDR3 reads CTCSADWGRSAETLYF. CDR3 DNA, as far as it was read: TGCACCTGCAGTGCAGACTGGGGGAGGAGTGCAGAA. Combining the CDR3 with reference TRBV1 and TRBJ2-3 gives the whole variable domain VTLLEQNPRWRLVPRGQAVNLRCILKNSQYPWMSWYQQDLQKQLQWLFTLRSPGDKEVKSLPGADYLATRVTDTELRLQVANMSQGRTLYCTCSADWGRSAETLYFGSGTRLTVL.